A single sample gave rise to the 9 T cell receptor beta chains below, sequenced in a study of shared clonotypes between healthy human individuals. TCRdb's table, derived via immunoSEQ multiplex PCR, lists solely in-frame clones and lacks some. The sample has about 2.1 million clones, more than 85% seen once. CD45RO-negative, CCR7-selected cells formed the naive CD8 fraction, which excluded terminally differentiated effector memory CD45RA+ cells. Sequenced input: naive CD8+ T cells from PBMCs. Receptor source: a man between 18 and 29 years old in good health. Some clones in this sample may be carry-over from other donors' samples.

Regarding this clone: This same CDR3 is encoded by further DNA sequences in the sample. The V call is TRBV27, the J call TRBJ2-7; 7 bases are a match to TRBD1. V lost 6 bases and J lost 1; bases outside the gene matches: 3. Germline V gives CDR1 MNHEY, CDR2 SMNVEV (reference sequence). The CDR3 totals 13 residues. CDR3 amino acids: CASRRDSSYEQYF. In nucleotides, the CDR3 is TGTGCCAGCAGGAGGGACAGTTCCTACGAGCAGTACTTC.

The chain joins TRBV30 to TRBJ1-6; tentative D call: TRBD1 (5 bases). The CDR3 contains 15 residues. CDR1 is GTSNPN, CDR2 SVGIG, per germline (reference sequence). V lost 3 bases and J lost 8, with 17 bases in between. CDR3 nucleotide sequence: TGTGCCTGGAGCCTCGGGGCCAGTCTGTATTCACCCCTCCACTTT. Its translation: CAWSLGASLYSPLHF.

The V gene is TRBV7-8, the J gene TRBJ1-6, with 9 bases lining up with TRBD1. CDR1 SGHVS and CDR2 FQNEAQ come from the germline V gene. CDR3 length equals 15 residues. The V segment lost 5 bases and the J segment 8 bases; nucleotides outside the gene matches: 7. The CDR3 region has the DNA TGTGCCAGCAGCCAACGGACAGGGGCGGATTCACCCCTCCACTTT. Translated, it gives CASSQRTGADSPLHF.

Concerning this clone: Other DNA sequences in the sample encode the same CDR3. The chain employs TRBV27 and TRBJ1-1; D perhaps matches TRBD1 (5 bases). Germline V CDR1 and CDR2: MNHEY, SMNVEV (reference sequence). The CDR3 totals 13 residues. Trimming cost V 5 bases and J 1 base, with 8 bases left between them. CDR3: CASSPTANTEAFF. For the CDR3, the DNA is TGTGCCAGCAGTCCGACAGCGAACACTGAAGCTTTCTTT.

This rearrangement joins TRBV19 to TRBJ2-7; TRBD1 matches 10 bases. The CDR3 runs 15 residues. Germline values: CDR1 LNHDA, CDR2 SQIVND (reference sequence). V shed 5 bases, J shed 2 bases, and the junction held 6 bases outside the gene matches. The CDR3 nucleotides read TGTGCCAGTAGTTCCGGACAGGGGGTCGCCTACGAGCAGTACTTC. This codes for CASSSGQGVAYEQYF.

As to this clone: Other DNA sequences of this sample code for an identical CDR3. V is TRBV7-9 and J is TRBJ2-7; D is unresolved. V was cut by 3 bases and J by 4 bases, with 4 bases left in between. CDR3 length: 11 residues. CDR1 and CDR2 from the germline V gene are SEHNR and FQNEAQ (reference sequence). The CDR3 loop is CASSFDYEQYF. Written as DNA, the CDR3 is TGTGCCAGCAGCTTCGATTACGAGCAGTACTTC.

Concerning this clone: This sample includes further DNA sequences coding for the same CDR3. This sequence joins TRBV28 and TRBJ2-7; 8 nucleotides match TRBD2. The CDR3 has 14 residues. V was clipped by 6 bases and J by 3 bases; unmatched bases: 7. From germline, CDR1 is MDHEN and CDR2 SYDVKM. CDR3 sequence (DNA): TGTGCCAGCAGCAGCCTAGCGGGTGGCTACGAGCAGTACTTC. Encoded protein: CASSSLAGGYEQYF.

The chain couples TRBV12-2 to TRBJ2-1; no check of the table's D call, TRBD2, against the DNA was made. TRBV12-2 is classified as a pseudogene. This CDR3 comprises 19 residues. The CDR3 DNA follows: TGTGCAAGTCGCTTACAAGGACTAGCGGGAGCGAGCTCCTACAATGAGCAGTTCTTC. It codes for CASRLQGLAGASSYNEQFF.

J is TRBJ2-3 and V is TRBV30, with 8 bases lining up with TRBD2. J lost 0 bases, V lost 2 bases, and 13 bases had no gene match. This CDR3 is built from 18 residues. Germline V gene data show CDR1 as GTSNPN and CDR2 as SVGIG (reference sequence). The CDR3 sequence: CAWSPLTSAPSSTDTQYF. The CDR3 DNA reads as TGTGCCTGGAGTCCCCTGACTAGCGCCCCTTCTAGCACAGATACGCAGTATTTT.